These T cell receptor beta chains were read from a single sample in a study of blood T cell repertoires in COVID-19. The protocol was immunoSEQ multiplex PCR, while the TCRdb copy is restricted to in-frame clones and leaves out a portion. The table lists 25,000 to 30,000 clones, 75% to 85% of them singletons. Input material: peripheral blood. All receptors derive from a human donor in a cohort sampled during active COVID-19. Each CDR3 is given with its conserved first and last residue. D genes are given only for firm matches. Some rows mark clone size as missing; the rest say once, few, many or name a class of expanded clone.

CDR3aa: CASKSSGSLYTGELFF
CDR3nt: TGTGCCAGTAAATCTAGCGGGAGTTTGTACACCGGGGAGCTGTTTTTT
d_gene: TRBD2
j_gene: TRBJ2-2
abundance: -
v_gene: TRBV19

CDR3aa: CASSLQAMAYNEQFF
CDR3nt: TGTGCCAGCAGTCTGCAGGCTATGGCCTACAATGAGCAGTTCTTC
d_gene: -
j_gene: TRBJ2-1
abundance: -
v_gene: TRBV11-2

CDR3aa: CAIGGGGESPLHF
CDR3nt: TGTGCCATCGGTGGAGGGGGTGAATCACCCCTCCACTTT
d_gene: -
j_gene: TRBJ1-6
abundance: -
v_gene: TRBV10-3

CDR3aa: CASSSGGTGELFF
CDR3nt: TGCGCCAGCAGCTCAGGGGGAACCGGGGAGCTGTTTTTT
d_gene: TRBD1
j_gene: TRBJ2-2
abundance: -
v_gene: TRBV5-1

CDR3aa: CASTHSYEQYF
CDR3nt: TGTGCCAGCACACACTCCTACGAGCAGTACTTC
d_gene: -
j_gene: TRBJ2-7
abundance: -
v_gene: TRBV6-5

CDR3aa: CASSERGIQLSSPLHF
CDR3nt: TGTGCCAGCAGTGAAAGGGGGATTCAGCTATCCTCACCCCTCCACTTT
d_gene: -
j_gene: TRBJ1-6
abundance: -
v_gene: TRBV6-1

CDR3aa: CASSEPPRIDTQYF
CDR3nt: TGTGCCAGCAGTGAACCCCCCCGTATAGATACGCAGTATTTT
d_gene: -
j_gene: TRBJ2-3
abundance: -
v_gene: TRBV6-1

CDR3aa: CASSERTEGSYEQYF
CDR3nt: TGTGCCAGCAGTGAGAGGACGGAGGGTAGCTACGAGCAGTACTTC
d_gene: -
j_gene: TRBJ2-7
abundance: -
v_gene: TRBV2

CDR3aa: CASSQGRLYETQYF
CDR3nt: TGCGCCAGCAGCCAGGGCCGCCTTTACGAGACCCAGTACTTC
d_gene: -
j_gene: TRBJ2-5
abundance: -
v_gene: TRBV5-1

CDR3aa: CASGEDSLEAFF
CDR3nt: TGTGCTAGTGGTGAAGACAGCCTTGAAGCTTTCTTT
d_gene: -
j_gene: TRBJ1-1
abundance: -
v_gene: TRBV12-5

CDR3aa: CASSQDESGTVTDTQYF
CDR3nt: TGCGCCAGCAGCCAAGACGAAAGCGGGACGGTCACAGATACGCAGTATTTT
d_gene: TRBD2
j_gene: TRBJ2-3
abundance: -
v_gene: TRBV4-3

CDR3aa: CSALSGHEQYF
CDR3nt: TGCAGTGCTCTTAGCGGCCACGAGCAGTACTTC
d_gene: -
j_gene: TRBJ2-7
abundance: few
v_gene: TRBV20-1

CDR3aa: CASSLGQLVGETQYF
CDR3nt: TGCGCCAGCAGCTTGGGACAGTTAGTTGGGGAGACCCAGTACTTC
d_gene: -
j_gene: TRBJ2-5
abundance: -
v_gene: TRBV5-1

CDR3aa: CASSPLGGANVLTF
CDR3nt: TGTGCCAGCAGTCCCCTAGGAGGGGCCAACGTCCTGACTTTC
d_gene: -
j_gene: TRBJ2-6
abundance: -
v_gene: TRBV6-2/TRBV6-3

CDR3aa: CASSQRNSDHEQYF
CDR3nt: TGTGCCAGCAGCCAAAGGAATAGCGACCACGAGCAGTACTTC
d_gene: -
j_gene: TRBJ2-7
abundance: -
v_gene: TRBV16

CDR3aa: CASSILAGEAEQFF
CDR3nt: TGTGCCAGCAGCATCCTAGCGGGAGAAGCTGAGCAGTTCTTC
d_gene: TRBD2
j_gene: TRBJ2-1
abundance: -
v_gene: TRBV27

CDR3aa: CASSSGTNYEQYF
CDR3nt: TGTGCCAGCAGCTCCGGGACAAACTACGAGCAGTACTTC
d_gene: -
j_gene: TRBJ2-7
abundance: -
v_gene: TRBV12-3/TRBV12-4

CDR3aa: CASSQPGTSGGQYF
CDR3nt: TGCGCCAGCAGCCAACCAGGGACTAGCGGGGGGCAGTACTTC
d_gene: TRBD2
j_gene: TRBJ2-7
abundance: -
v_gene: TRBV4-1

CDR3aa: CASSVAQVNSPLHF
CDR3nt: TGTGCCAGCAGCGTAGCGCAGGTTAATTCACCCCTCCACTTT
d_gene: -
j_gene: TRBJ1-6
abundance: -
v_gene: TRBV9

CDR3aa: CASSHQGVSSWANVLTF
CDR3nt: TGCGCCAGCAGCCACCAGGGGGTCTCCTCTTGGGCCAACGTCCTGACTTTC
d_gene: TRBD1
j_gene: TRBJ2-6
abundance: -
v_gene: TRBV4-3

CDR3aa: CASTTWTSGRQETQYF
CDR3nt: TGTGCCAGCACGACATGGACTAGCGGGAGGCAAGAGACCCAGTACTTC
d_gene: TRBD2
j_gene: TRBJ2-5
abundance: -
v_gene: TRBV5-6

CDR3aa: CASSLGAGGRTDTQYF
CDR3nt: TGCGCCAGCAGCTTAGGAGCGGGGGGACGCACAGATACGCAGTATTTT
d_gene: TRBD2
j_gene: TRBJ2-3
abundance: -
v_gene: TRBV5-1

CDR3aa: CASSQDREAGGPGGELFF
CDR3nt: TGCGCCAGCAGCCAAGATCGAGAGGCCGGGGGGCCAGGCGGGGAGCTGTTTTTT
d_gene: -
j_gene: TRBJ2-2
abundance: -
v_gene: TRBV4-1

CDR3aa: CSVEEYGQAYGYTF
CDR3nt: TGCAGCGTTGAAGAGTACGGACAGGCCTATGGCTACACCTTC
d_gene: TRBD1
j_gene: TRBJ1-2
abundance: few
v_gene: TRBV29-1

CDR3aa: CAGGEGSNQPQHF
CDR3nt: TGTGCAGGGGGGGAAGGTAGCAATCAGCCCCAGCATTTT
d_gene: -
j_gene: TRBJ1-5
abundance: -
v_gene: TRBV7-9

CDR3aa: CASSRGGRDTGELFF
CDR3nt: TGCGCCAGCAGCAGGGGGGGCCGAGACACCGGGGAGCTGTTTTTT
d_gene: -
j_gene: TRBJ2-2
abundance: once
v_gene: TRBV4-1

CDR3aa: CASSPGQGNEQYF
CDR3nt: TGTGCCAGCAGCCCTGGACAGGGGAACGAGCAGTACTTC
d_gene: TRBD1
j_gene: TRBJ2-7
abundance: -
v_gene: TRBV5-4

CDR3aa: CASSFMRTSGSVDEQFF
CDR3nt: TGTGCCAGCAGTTTTATGCGGACTAGCGGGAGTGTGGATGAGCAGTTCTTC
d_gene: TRBD2
j_gene: TRBJ2-1
abundance: -
v_gene: TRBV28

CDR3aa: CASSPAQAGGSTGELFF
CDR3nt: TGTGCCAGCTCACCCGCCCAAGCGGGAGGGTCCACCGGGGAGCTGTTTTTT
d_gene: TRBD2
j_gene: TRBJ2-2
abundance: -
v_gene: TRBV18

CDR3aa: CASSLSGGQETQYF
CDR3nt: TGTGCCAGCAGCTTATCAGGGGGCCAAGAGACCCAGTACTTC
d_gene: TRBD1
j_gene: TRBJ2-5
abundance: -
v_gene: TRBV7-9

CDR3aa: CASSQPTGANTEAFF
CDR3nt: TGTGCCAGCAGCCAACCGACAGGGGCGAACACTGAAGCTTTCTTT
d_gene: TRBD1
j_gene: TRBJ1-1
abundance: -
v_gene: TRBV3-1/TRBV3-2

CDR3aa: CASSAEGMTAYEQYF
CDR3nt: TGTGCCAGCAGCGCCGAGGGTATGACTGCCTACGAGCAGTACTTC
d_gene: -
j_gene: TRBJ2-7
abundance: -
v_gene: TRBV9

CDR3aa: CASSQVRPPRQHPYGYTF
CDR3nt: TGTGCCAGCAGCCAAGTTCGCCCCCCGCGGCAGCATCCTTATGGCTACACCTTC
d_gene: -
j_gene: TRBJ1-2
abundance: -
v_gene: TRBV3-1/TRBV3-2

CDR3aa: CASSLFMSQAGNIQYF
CDR3nt: TGTGCCAGCAGCTTATTTATGAGTCAAGCAGGGAACATTCAGTACTTC
d_gene: -
j_gene: TRBJ2-4
abundance: -
v_gene: TRBV7-2

CDR3aa: CASRGGTGAMVYGYTF
CDR3nt: TGCGCCAGCAGGGGGGGAACAGGGGCAATGGTCTATGGCTACACCTTC
d_gene: TRBD1
j_gene: TRBJ1-2
abundance: -
v_gene: TRBV4-1

CDR3aa: CASSRGRASNEQFF
CDR3nt: TGTGCCAGCAGCCGCGGGAGGGCCAGTAATGAGCAGTTCTTC
d_gene: TRBD2
j_gene: TRBJ2-1
abundance: once
v_gene: TRBV3-1/TRBV3-2

CDR3aa: CASSLATIGGALETQYF
CDR3nt: TGCGCCAGCAGCTTGGCAACCATCGGGGGGGCCTTAGAGACCCAGTACTTC
d_gene: TRBD2
j_gene: TRBJ2-5
abundance: -
v_gene: TRBV5-1

CDR3aa: CASAWRGQGAEETQYF
CDR3nt: TGTGCCAGCGCCTGGAGGGGACAGGGGGCCGAAGAGACCCAGTACTTC
d_gene: TRBD1
j_gene: TRBJ2-5
abundance: -
v_gene: TRBV7-2

CDR3aa: CASSEANQPQHF
CDR3nt: TGTGCCAGCAGTGAAGCCAATCAGCCCCAGCATTTT
d_gene: -
j_gene: TRBJ1-5
abundance: -
v_gene: TRBV28

CDR3aa: CASSSRLADPTGELFF
CDR3nt: TGTGCCAGCAGCTCCAGACTAGCAGATCCCACCGGGGAGCTGTTTTTT
d_gene: TRBD2
j_gene: TRBJ2-2
abundance: once
v_gene: TRBV7-6

CDR3aa: CASSINSGGQGKNIQYF
CDR3nt: TGTGCCAGCAGCATAAATTCGGGGGGACAGGGGAAAAACATTCAGTACTTC
d_gene: -
j_gene: TRBJ2-4
abundance: -
v_gene: TRBV21-1

CDR3aa: CASSRTDRNEQFF
CDR3nt: TGTGCCAGCAGCCGGACAGACCGCAATGAGCAGTTCTTC
d_gene: -
j_gene: TRBJ2-1
abundance: -
v_gene: TRBV11-2

CDR3aa: CASSNSGRPYNEQFF
CDR3nt: TGTGCCAGCAGTAATAGCGGGAGACCCTACAATGAGCAGTTCTTC
d_gene: TRBD2
j_gene: TRBJ2-1
abundance: -
v_gene: TRBV28

CDR3aa: CASSNGRTLAKNIQYF
CDR3nt: TGTGCCAGTAGTAACGGGAGGACCCTAGCCAAAAACATTCAGTACTTC
d_gene: TRBD2
j_gene: TRBJ2-4
abundance: -
v_gene: TRBV19

CDR3aa: CASSGDTPGLAGSPSGANVLTF
CDR3nt: TGTGCCAGCAGCGGAGATACGCCGGGACTAGCGGGAAGTCCCTCTGGGGCCAACGTCCTGACTTTC
d_gene: TRBD2
j_gene: TRBJ2-6
abundance: -
v_gene: TRBV9

CDR3aa: CASRLQGNEQYF
CDR3nt: TGTGCCAGCAGGTTACAGGGAAACGAGCAGTACTTC
d_gene: -
j_gene: TRBJ2-7
abundance: -
v_gene: TRBV13

CDR3aa: CASGLRGDRANTEAFF
CDR3nt: TGTGCTAGTGGTTTACGCGGTGACAGGGCGAACACTGAAGCTTTCTTT
d_gene: TRBD1
j_gene: TRBJ1-1
abundance: -
v_gene: TRBV12-5

CDR3aa: CASSLIPSGSGYEQYF
CDR3nt: TGTGCCAGCAGCTTGATCCCTAGCGGGAGTGGGTACGAGCAGTACTTC
d_gene: TRBD2
j_gene: TRBJ2-7
abundance: -
v_gene: TRBV7-2

CDR3aa: CASSESDQETQYF
CDR3nt: TGTGCCAGCAGTGAATCCGATCAGGAGACCCAGTACTTC
d_gene: -
j_gene: TRBJ2-5
abundance: -
v_gene: TRBV6-1

CDR3aa: CSVPPPGQGLGGELFF
CDR3nt: TGCAGCGTTCCCCCACCGGGACAGGGACTGGGCGGGGAGCTGTTTTTT
d_gene: TRBD1
j_gene: TRBJ2-2
abundance: -
v_gene: TRBV29-1

CDR3aa: CASSPLPGQGTEAFF
CDR3nt: TGTGCCAGCAGCCCATTGCCGGGACAGGGCACTGAAGCTTTCTTT
d_gene: TRBD1
j_gene: TRBJ1-1
abundance: few
v_gene: TRBV7-9

CDR3aa: CASSLEAGAGELFF
CDR3nt: TGTGCCAGCAGCTTAGAGGCCGGGGCCGGGGAGCTGTTTTTT
d_gene: -
j_gene: TRBJ2-2
abundance: -
v_gene: TRBV7-6

CDR3aa: CASSDDQSGGANTGELFF
CDR3nt: TGTGCCAGCAGTGACGATCAGAGCGGAGGGGCGAACACCGGGGAGCTGTTTTTT
d_gene: -
j_gene: TRBJ2-2
abundance: -
v_gene: TRBV6-4

CDR3aa: CATSDRSGLAGPTDTQYF
CDR3nt: TGTGCCACCAGTGACCGATCGGGACTAGCGGGACCCACAGATACGCAGTATTTT
d_gene: TRBD2
j_gene: TRBJ2-3
abundance: -
v_gene: TRBV24-1

CDR3aa: CASSLTGGPNGYTF
CDR3nt: TGTGCCAGTAGCCTAACAGGGGGACCGAATGGCTACACCTTC
d_gene: TRBD1
j_gene: TRBJ1-2
abundance: -
v_gene: TRBV19

CDR3aa: CASSQSEGGEQYF
CDR3nt: TGCGCCAGCAGCCAATCCGAGGGAGGGGAGCAGTACTTC
d_gene: TRBD2
j_gene: TRBJ2-7
abundance: -
v_gene: TRBV4-3

CDR3aa: CASSTSRSYPSGANVLTF
CDR3nt: TGTGCCAGCAGCACCAGTCGGAGTTACCCCTCTGGGGCCAACGTCCTGACTTTC
d_gene: -
j_gene: TRBJ2-6
abundance: -
v_gene: TRBV7-9

CDR3aa: CASSQGRTGEKLFF
CDR3nt: TGTGCCAGCAGCCAAGGGAGGACAGGGGAAAAACTGTTTTTT
d_gene: TRBD1
j_gene: TRBJ1-4
abundance: -
v_gene: TRBV3-1/TRBV3-2

CDR3aa: CASSPREGLGGYTF
CDR3nt: TGTGCCAGCAGCCCACGGGAGGGTTTGGGCGGCTACACCTTC
d_gene: -
j_gene: TRBJ1-2
abundance: -
v_gene: TRBV3-1/TRBV3-2

CDR3aa: CASKRTVNSPLHF
CDR3nt: TGTGCCAGCAAGAGGACAGTGAATTCACCCCTCCACTTT
d_gene: -
j_gene: TRBJ1-6
abundance: -
v_gene: TRBV6-5